This TCR beta chain stems from a study of radiotherapy plus CTLA-4 blockade in lung cancer. Study-wide findings and caveats: Blood-borne expansion of tumor-derived TCR clones followed radiotherapy plus ipilimumab.

CDR1 is SGHDN and CDR2 is FVKESK in the germline V gene. V lost 0 bases and J 1 base, leaving 6 bases between the germline ends. CDR3 size: 14 residues. The method was immunoSEQ multiplex PCR; TCRdb's version includes in-frame clones alone and lacks a portion of them. The repertoire holds just over 60,000 clones, with about 72% as singletons. In regard to this clone: Its matching antigen is unknown.

The source of this sequence is a human donor with non-small cell lung cancer who had a complete response to radiotherapy plus ipilimumab. The V and J genes are TRBV14 and TRBJ1-1; D gene ambiguous. The material was peripheral blood, obtained from a patient treated with radiotherapy plus ipilimumab. DNA for the CDR3: TGTGCCAGCAGCCAAGAGTACAGGAACACTGAAGCTTTCTTT. Translating gives CASSQEYRNTEAFF.